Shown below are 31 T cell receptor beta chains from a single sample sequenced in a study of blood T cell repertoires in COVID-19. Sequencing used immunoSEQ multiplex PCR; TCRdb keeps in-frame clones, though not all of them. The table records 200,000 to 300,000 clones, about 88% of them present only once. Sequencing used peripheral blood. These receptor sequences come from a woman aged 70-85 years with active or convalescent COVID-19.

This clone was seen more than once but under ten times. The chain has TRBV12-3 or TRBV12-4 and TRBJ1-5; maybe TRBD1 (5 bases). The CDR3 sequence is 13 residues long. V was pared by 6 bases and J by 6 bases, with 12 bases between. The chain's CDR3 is CASSLGQVQPQHF. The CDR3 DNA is TGTGCCAGCAGCCTGGGGCAGGTTCAGCCCCAGCATTTT.

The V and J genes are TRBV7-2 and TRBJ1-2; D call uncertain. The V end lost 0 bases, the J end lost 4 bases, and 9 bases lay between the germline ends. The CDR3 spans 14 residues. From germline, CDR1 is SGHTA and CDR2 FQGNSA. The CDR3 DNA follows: TGTGCCAGCAGCTTAGCAACAGTTAGCTATGGCTACACCTTC. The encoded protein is CASSLATVSYGYTF. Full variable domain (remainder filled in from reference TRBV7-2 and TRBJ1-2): GAGVSQSPSNKVTEKGKDVELRCDPISGHTALYWYRQSLGQGLEFLIYFQGNSAPDKSGLPSDRFSAERTGGSVSTLTIQRTQQEDSAVYLCASSLATVSYGYTFGSGTRLTVV.

The CDR3 loop is CASRPSGGTYEQYF. Here the CDR3 DNA reads TGTGCCAGCAGACCTAGCGGGGGGACCTACGAGCAGTACTTC. This chain joins TRBV6-2 or TRBV6-3 and TRBJ2-7, with 11 bases identical to TRBD2. V shed 6 bases and J 2 bases; nucleotides not matched to a gene: 3. Germline loops: CDR1 MNHEY, CDR2 SVGEGT. This CDR3 is built from 14 residues.

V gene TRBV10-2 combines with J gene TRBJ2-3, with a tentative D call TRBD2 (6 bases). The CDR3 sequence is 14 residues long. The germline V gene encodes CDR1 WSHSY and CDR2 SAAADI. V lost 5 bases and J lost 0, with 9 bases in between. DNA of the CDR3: TGCGCCAGCAGTTTAGCGGTTAGCACAGATACGCAGTATTTT. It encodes CASSLAVSTDTQYF.

CDR3 amino acids: CASSQEPGRGNYGYTF. CDR3 DNA sequence: TGCGCCAGCAGCCAAGAACCGGGCAGGGGTAACTATGGCTACACCTTC. The chain is built from TRBV4-3 and TRBJ1-2; D may be TRBD1 (6 bases). V dropped 0 bases and J dropped 1 base, with 12 bases sitting between them. CDR3 length equals 16 residues. Germline V gives CDR1 LGHNA, CDR2 YSLEER.

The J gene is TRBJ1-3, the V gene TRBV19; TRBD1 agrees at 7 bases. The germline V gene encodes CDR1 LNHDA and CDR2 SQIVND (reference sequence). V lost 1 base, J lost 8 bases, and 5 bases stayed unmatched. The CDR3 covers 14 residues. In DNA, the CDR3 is TGTGCCAGTAGTATAGGACAGGGTTTGGACACCATATATTTT. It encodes CASSIGQGLDTIYF.

CDR3 nucleotide sequence: TGTGCCAGCAGCCGTAGCCCCGCCGGGACAGGGGAAGGCTACACCTTC. Encoded protein: CASSRSPAGTGEGYTF. This chain joins TRBV7-6 and TRBJ1-2, with 10 bases matching TRBD1. With 5 bases clipped from V and 8 bases from J, the junction kept 14 bases outside the gene matches. CDR1 SGHVS and CDR2 FNYEAQ come from the germline V gene. The CDR3 has 16 residues.

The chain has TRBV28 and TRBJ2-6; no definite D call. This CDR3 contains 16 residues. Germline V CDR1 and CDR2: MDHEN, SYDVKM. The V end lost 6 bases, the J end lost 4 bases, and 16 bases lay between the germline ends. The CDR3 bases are TGTGCCAGCAGGGTTATGCCAGGATCCGGGGCCAACGTCCTGACTTTC. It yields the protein CASRVMPGSGANVLTF.

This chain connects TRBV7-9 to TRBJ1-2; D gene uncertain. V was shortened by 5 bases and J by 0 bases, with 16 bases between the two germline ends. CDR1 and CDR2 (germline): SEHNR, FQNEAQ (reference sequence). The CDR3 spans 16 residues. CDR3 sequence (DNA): TGTGCCAGCAGCCCGATCGACACAGTAGCTAACTATGGCTACACCTTC. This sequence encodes CASSPIDTVANYGYTF.

CDR3 sequence reads: CASGLDLPGYTF. CDR3 DNA: TGTGCTAGTGGTTTGGACTTGCCCGGCTACACCTTC. V gene TRBV12-5 combines with J gene TRBJ1-2; no clear D. CDR1 and CDR2 (germline): LGHNT, FRNRAP. The CDR3 spans 12 residues. The V end was cut by 1 base, the J end by 8 bases, with 8 bases between.

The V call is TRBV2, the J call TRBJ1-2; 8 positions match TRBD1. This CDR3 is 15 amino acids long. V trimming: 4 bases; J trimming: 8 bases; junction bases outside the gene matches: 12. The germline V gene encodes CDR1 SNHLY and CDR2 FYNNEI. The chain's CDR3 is CASSVKAGGEVGYTF. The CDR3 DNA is TGTGCCAGCAGTGTCAAGGCAGGGGGCGAGGTCGGCTACACCTTC.

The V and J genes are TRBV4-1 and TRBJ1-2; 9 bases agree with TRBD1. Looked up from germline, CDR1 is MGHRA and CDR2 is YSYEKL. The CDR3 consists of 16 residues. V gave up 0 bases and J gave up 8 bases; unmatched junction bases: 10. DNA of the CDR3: TGCGCCAGCAGCCAAGATCCGGGACAGGGTTTATTGGGCTACACCTTC. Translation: CASSQDPGQGLLGYTF.

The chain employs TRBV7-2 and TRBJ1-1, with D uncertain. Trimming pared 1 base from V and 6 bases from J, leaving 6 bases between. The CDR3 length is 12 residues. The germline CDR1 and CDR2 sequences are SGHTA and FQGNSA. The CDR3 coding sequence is TGTGCCAGCAGCTTAGACTTTGCTGAAGCTTTCTTT. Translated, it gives CASSLDFAEAFF.

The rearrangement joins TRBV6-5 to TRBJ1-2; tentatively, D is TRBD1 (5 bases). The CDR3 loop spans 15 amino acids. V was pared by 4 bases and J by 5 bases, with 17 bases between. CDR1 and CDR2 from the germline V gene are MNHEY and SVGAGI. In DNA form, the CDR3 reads TGTGCCAGCAGTTTGAGTGAAGGGGTTTCTTATGGCTACACCTTC. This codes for CASSLSEGVSYGYTF.

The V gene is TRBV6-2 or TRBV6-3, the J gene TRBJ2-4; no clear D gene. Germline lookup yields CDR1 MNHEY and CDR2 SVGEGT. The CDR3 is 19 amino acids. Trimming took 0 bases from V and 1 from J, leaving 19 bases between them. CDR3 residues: CASSYSLSILSRAKNIQYF. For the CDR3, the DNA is TGTGCCAGCAGTTACTCGCTGTCGATACTTTCACGTGCCAAAAACATTCAGTACTTC.

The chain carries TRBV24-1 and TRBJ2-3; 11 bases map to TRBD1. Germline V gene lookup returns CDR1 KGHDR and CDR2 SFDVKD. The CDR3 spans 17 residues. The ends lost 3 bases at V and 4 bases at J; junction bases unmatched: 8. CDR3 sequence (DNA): TGTGCCACCAGTGATCTTGGGACAGGGGGTCTGGCAGATACGCAGTATTTT. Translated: CATSDLGTGGLADTQYF.

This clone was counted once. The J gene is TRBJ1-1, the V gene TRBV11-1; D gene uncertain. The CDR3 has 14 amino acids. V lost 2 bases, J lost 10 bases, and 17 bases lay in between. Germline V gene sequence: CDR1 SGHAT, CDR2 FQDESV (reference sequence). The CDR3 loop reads CASSLPGYSFGAFF. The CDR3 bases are TGTGCCAGCAGCTTACCAGGCTATTCATTCGGAGCTTTCTTT.

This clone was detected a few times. CDR3 region: CASSAEGRNQPQHF. In nucleotides, the CDR3 is TGTGCCAGCAGTGCGGAGGGTAGAAATCAGCCCCAGCATTTT. The chain is built from TRBV2 and TRBJ1-5; D remains ambiguous. Trimming left V 4 bases short and J 4 bases short, with 11 bases between. CDR3 length: 14 amino acids. Germline CDR1 and CDR2: SNHLY and FYNNEI.

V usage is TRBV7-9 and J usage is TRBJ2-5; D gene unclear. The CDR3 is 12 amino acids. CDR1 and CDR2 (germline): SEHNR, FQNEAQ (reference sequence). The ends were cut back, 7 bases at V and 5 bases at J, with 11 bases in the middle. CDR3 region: CASNSNGETQYF. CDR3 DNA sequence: TGTGCCAGCAACTCGAACGGGGAGACCCAGTACTTC.

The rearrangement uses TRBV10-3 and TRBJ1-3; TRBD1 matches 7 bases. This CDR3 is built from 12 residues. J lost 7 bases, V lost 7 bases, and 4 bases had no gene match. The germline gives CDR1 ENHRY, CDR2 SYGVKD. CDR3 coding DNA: TGTGCCATCAAGGACAGGAAGAACACCATATATTTT. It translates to CAIKDRKNTIYF.

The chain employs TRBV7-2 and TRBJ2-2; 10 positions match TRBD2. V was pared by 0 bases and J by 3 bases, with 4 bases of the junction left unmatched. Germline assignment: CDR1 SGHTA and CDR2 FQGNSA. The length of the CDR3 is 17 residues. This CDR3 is CASSLAGLAGDTGELFF. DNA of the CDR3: TGTGCCAGCAGCTTAGCGGGGCTAGCGGGGGACACCGGGGAGCTGTTTTTT.

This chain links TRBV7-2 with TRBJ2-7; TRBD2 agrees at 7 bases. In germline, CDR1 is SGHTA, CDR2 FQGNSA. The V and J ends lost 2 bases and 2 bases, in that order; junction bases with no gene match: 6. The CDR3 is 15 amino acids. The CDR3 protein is CASSLWEGSPYEQYF. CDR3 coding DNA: TGTGCCAGCAGCTTATGGGAGGGATCCCCCTACGAGCAGTACTTC.

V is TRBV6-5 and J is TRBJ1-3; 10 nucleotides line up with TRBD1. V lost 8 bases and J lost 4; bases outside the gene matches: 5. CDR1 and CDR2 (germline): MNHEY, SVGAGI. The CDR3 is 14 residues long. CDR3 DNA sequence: TGTGCCAGCGGAGGACAGGGGGTCGGAAACACCATATATTTT. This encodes CASGGQGVGNTIYF.

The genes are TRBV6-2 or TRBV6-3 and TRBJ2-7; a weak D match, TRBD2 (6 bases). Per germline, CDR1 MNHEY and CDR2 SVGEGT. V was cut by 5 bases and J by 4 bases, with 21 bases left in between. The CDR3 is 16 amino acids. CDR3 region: CASSPSWTRREYEQYF. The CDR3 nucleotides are TGTGCCAGCAGTCCCTCCTGGACCAGGAGGGAGTACGAGCAGTACTTC.

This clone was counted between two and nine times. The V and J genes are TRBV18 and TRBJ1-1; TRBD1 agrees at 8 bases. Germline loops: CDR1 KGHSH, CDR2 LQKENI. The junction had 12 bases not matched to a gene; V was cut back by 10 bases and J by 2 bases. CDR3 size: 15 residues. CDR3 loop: CATKRDRPENTEAFF. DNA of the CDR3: TGTGCCACCAAGCGGGACAGGCCGGAAAACACTGAAGCTTTCTTT.

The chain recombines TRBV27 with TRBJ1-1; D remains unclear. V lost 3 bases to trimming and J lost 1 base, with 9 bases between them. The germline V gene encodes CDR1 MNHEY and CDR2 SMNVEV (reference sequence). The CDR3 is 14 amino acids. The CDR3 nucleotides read TGTGCCAGCAGTTTGAGGTTCCAGAACACTGAAGCTTTCTTT. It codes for CASSLRFQNTEAFF.

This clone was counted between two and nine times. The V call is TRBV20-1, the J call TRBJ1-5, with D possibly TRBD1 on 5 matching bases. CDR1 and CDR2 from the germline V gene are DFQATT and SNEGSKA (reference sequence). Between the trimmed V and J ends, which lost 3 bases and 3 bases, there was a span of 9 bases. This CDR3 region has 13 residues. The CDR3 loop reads CSASGGANQPQHF. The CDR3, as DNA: TGCAGTGCTAGTGGGGGAGCCAATCAGCCCCAGCATTTT.

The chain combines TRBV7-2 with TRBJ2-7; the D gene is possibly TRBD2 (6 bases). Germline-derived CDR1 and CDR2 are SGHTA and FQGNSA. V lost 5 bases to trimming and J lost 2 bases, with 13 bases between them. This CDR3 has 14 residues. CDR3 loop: CASSPGTRTYEQYF. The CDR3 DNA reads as TGTGCCAGCAGCCCCGGGACTCGAACCTACGAGCAGTACTTC.

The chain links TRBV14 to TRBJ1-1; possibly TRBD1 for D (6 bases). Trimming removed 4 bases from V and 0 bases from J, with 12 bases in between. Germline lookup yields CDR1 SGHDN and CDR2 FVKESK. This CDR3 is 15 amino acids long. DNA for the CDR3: TGTGCCAGCAGCCCCCCCGGGACACTGAACACTGAAGCTTTCTTT. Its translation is CASSPPGTLNTEAFF. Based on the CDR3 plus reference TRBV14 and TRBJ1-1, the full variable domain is EAGVTQFPSHSVIEKGQTVTLRCDPISGHDNLYWYRRVMGKEIKFLLHFVKESKQDESGMPNNRFLAERTGGTYSTLKVQPAELEDSGVYFCASSPPGTLNTEAFFGQGTRLTVV.

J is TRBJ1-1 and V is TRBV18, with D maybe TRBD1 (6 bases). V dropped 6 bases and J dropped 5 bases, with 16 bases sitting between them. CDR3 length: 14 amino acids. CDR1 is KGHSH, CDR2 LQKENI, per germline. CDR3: CASSPQKGGTEAFF. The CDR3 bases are TGTGCCAGCTCCCCCCAAAAGGGGGGGACTGAAGCTTTCTTT.

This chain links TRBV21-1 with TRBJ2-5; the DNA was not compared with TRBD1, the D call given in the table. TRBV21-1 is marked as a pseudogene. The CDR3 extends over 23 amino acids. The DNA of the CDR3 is TGTGCCAGCAGCAGTTATGCGTATGTCGGACAGGGTCGTTGGGGCCGGTACCAAGAGACCCAGTACTTC. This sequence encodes CASSSYAYVGQGRWGRYQETQYF.